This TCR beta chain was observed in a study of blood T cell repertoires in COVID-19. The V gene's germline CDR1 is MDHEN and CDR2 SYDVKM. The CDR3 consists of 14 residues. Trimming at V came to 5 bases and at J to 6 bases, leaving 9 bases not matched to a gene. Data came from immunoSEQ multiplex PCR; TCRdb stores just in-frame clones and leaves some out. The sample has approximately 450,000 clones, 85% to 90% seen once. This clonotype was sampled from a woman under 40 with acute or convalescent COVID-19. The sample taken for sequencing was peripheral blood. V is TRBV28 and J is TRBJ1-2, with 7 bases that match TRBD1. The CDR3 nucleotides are TGTGCCAGCAGTGGGACAGAGGATTGGGATGGCTACACCTTC. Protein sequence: CASSGTEDWDGYTF.